A single sample gave rise to the 14 T cell receptor beta chains below, sequenced in a study of blood T cell repertoires in COVID-19. Profiled with immunoSEQ multiplex PCR; TCRdb holds only in-frame clones, not every one. There are 310,000 or so clones in the sample; 88% occur only once, and roughly 4.1% lies in the top ten. Sequenced input: peripheral blood. The receptors were sampled from a woman aged 45-60 years with active or convalescent COVID-19.

The chain is built from TRBV10-3 and TRBJ1-5; TRBD1 aligns across 9 bases. Germline V gene sequence: CDR1 ENHRY, CDR2 SYGVKD. With 4 bases clipped from V and 1 base from J, the junction kept 2 bases outside the gene matches. The CDR3 covers 15 residues. DNA for the CDR3: TGTGCCATCAGTGGGACAGGGGCGAGCAATCAGCCCCAGCATTTT. This gives the protein CAISGTGASNQPQHF.

V and J are TRBV4-1 and TRBJ2-1; D gene ambiguous. CDR1 and CDR2 from the germline V gene are MGHRA and YSYEKL. V lost 3 bases and J lost 10, with 13 bases in between. This CDR3 region has 13 residues. The CDR3 coding sequence is TGCGCCAGCAGCCAGCCCATTCAGACAGAGCAGTTCTTC. It is translated as CASSQPIQTEQFF.

V is TRBV18 and J is TRBJ1-1, with a tentative D call TRBD1 (5 bases). In germline, CDR1 is KGHSH, CDR2 LQKENI. Trimming removed 1 base from V and 3 bases from J, with 9 bases in between. The CDR3 is 14 residues long. As DNA, the CDR3 is TGTGCCAGCTCACCACAAGGGGCAGACACTGAAGCTTTCTTT. Translating gives CASSPQGADTEAFF.

J is TRBJ2-7 and V is TRBV7-9, with 7 bases matching TRBD1. Germline V gene sequence: CDR1 SEHNR, CDR2 FQNEAQ (reference sequence). The CDR3 sequence is 14 residues long. J gave up 1 base and V 5 bases, and 5 bases lay outside the gene matches. CDR3 nucleotides: TGTGCCAGCAGCCCACAGGGGAGATCCTACGAGCAGTACTTC. Amino acid sequence: CASSPQGRSYEQYF.

Here the CDR3 DNA reads TGTGCCAGCAGCTTAGAGGTAGCGGGCGGCAGCACAGATACGCAGTATTTT. It specifies CASSLEVAGGSTDTQYF. V gene TRBV7-6 combines with J gene TRBJ2-3; TRBD2 aligns across 7 bases. Looked up from germline, CDR1 is SGHVS and CDR2 is FNYEAQ. The CDR3 length is 17 residues. The junction had 7 bases not matched to a gene; V was cut back by 1 base and J by 0 bases.

This sequence joins TRBV27 and TRBJ2-7; 12 positions match TRBD1. V lost 6 bases and J lost 6; bases outside the gene matches: 6. The CDR3 is 14 amino acids. The germline gives CDR1 MNHEY, CDR2 SMNVEV (reference sequence). As DNA, the CDR3 is TGTGCCAGCAGGCCCGGGACAGGGGGCTCCGAGCAGTACTTC. Protein sequence: CASRPGTGGSEQYF.

The CDR3 sequence is CSVEVAGVNEQFF. For the CDR3, the DNA is TGCAGCGTCGAGGTAGCGGGAGTTAATGAGCAGTTCTTC. This rearrangement joins TRBV29-1 to TRBJ2-1, with 9 bases matching TRBD2. Germline V CDR1 and CDR2: SQVTM, ANQGSEA. V was clipped by 6 bases and J by 7 bases; unmatched bases: 7. The CDR3 totals 13 residues.

The chain links TRBV11-2 to TRBJ1-2, with D possibly TRBD1 on 5 matching bases. Germline assignment: CDR1 SGHAT and CDR2 FQNNGV. Trimming left V 3 bases short and J 6 bases short, with 11 bases between. CDR3 length equals 13 residues. DNA for the CDR3: TGTGCCAGCAGCTTTTCAGGGAAAGATGGCTACACCTTC. Amino acid sequence: CASSFSGKDGYTF.

The chain uses TRBV5-1 and TRBJ1-4; 7 positions agree with TRBD1. V lost 4 bases and J lost 4; bases outside the gene matches: 7. The germline V gene has CDR1 SGHRS and CDR2 YFSETQ. CDR3 length: 15 residues. The CDR3 DNA follows: TGCGCCAGCAGCCCCACCACAGGGGTTAATGAAAAACTGTTTTTT. Encoded protein: CASSPTTGVNEKLFF.

This clone was recorded once. This CDR3 is CASSTDSSYNSPLHF. The CDR3, as DNA: TGTGCCTCTTCCACGGACAGCTCCTATAATTCACCCCTCCACTTT. The chain is built from TRBV3-1 (or the pseudogene TRBV3-2) and TRBJ1-6; D is perhaps TRBD1 (6 bases). Germline V CDR1 and CDR2: LGHDT, YNNKEL (reference sequence). This CDR3 has 15 residues. The germline V and J ends were trimmed by 11 bases and 0 bases, with 14 bases remaining between them.

The chain is built from TRBV7-9 and TRBJ2-7; no definite D call. CDR3 size: 12 residues. The V gene lost 5 bases and the J gene lost 5 bases, with 10 bases spanning the gap. Germline V lookup: CDR1 SEHNR, CDR2 FQNEAQ (reference sequence). In DNA, the CDR3 is TGTGCCAGCAGCATAGGCCGGGACGAGCAGTACTTC. Amino acids: CASSIGRDEQYF.

This clone was recorded once. This rearrangement joins TRBV4-2 to TRBJ2-1, with TRBD2 matching over 10 bases. V dropped 3 bases and J dropped 5; count of bases not matched to a gene: 4. The CDR3 has 15 residues. Germline V CDR1 and CDR2: LGHNA, YNFKEQ. CDR3 protein: CASSQLAGVHNEQFF. CDR3 coding DNA: TGTGCCAGCAGCCAGCTAGCGGGAGTCCACAATGAGCAGTTCTTC.

The rearrangement links TRBV6-2 or TRBV6-3 to TRBJ2-7; tentatively, D is TRBD1 (6 bases). Deletions cut 5 bases from V and 2 bases from J, with 13 bases between. There are 14 residues in the CDR3. The germline CDR1 and CDR2 sequences are MNHEY and SVGEGT. CDR3 nucleotide sequence: TGTGCCAGCAGTAGGTCCGGACAGCCCTACGAGCAGTACTTC. Its protein is CASSRSGQPYEQYF.

Concerning this clone itself: The sample holds other DNA sequences that translate to the same CDR3. The chain links TRBV7-3 to TRBJ1-1; D is ambiguous. V lost 3 bases, J lost 0 bases, and 5 bases lay in between. The CDR3 is 13 residues long. Germline assignment: CDR1 SGHTA and CDR2 FQGTGA. Here the CDR3 DNA reads TGTGCCAGCAGCTTTCAGATGAACACTGAAGCTTTCTTT. Its protein is CASSFQMNTEAFF.